This TCR beta chain emerged from a study of cytotoxic CD8 clonotypes in ibrutinib-treated CLL (dated by TCRdb to the early 2020s). The study in broad terms: The cohort included roughly 15 treatment-naive and about a dozen relapsed/refractory patients; approximately 17 were IGHV unmutated. Partial responses were observed in about 24 patients and complete responses in 2; after a median follow-up of roughly 72 months, remission was maintained in about 15 patients and progression was observed in about twelve. Samples averaged about 260,000 productive templates and 90,000 to 95,000 productive rearrangements. Response samples were taken after a median of roughly 12 months on treatment, ranging from roughly 6 to 36 months. Cryopreserved peripheral blood mononuclear cells were collected before treatment, at response, and at either disease progression or sustained remission. Longitudinal samples were obtainable from about 30% of the roughly 86 participants in the trial. Every sample from remission and from progressive disease was obtained while the patients were still on ibrutinib.

A MiSeq instrument was used for deep resolution sequencing, which targeted depths ranging from 1 in 1 million up to 1 in 200,000 T cells, with coverage averaging 10x for each clonotype. The immunoSEQ hsTCRB Kit was used to generate TCR beta libraries. Per the authors' processing: The data were analyzed with ImmunoSEQ Analyzer and ImmunoSEQ Data Assistant, and V, D and J gene assignments followed IMGT definitions. Clonality was computed as one minus normalized Shannon entropy of productive rearrangement frequencies, ranging from 0 to 1. Public clonotype analysis was restricted to overrepresented clonotypes comprising at least 0.05% of each patient's repertoire. About a dozen age-matched healthy donor repertoires from immuneACCESS served as clonality controls. TCRdb obtained this table from immuneACCESS and retained in-frame rearrangements with V and J assigned. These tables miss some clones; where compared with another copy, unresolved V genes account for less than half of the shortfall, and the remainder is unexplained. V and J calls and clone size are copied from that table; D and trimming were computed from the DNA. This sample is represented by over 250,000 clones; 60% to 80% of them were singletons. Roughly 6% of the sample belongs to the ten largest clones.

The germline V gene encodes CDR1 KGHSH and CDR2 LQKENI. The CDR3 measures 14 amino acids from cysteine to phenylalanine. CDR3 DNA is the only sequence kept; it has 42 bases, read in frame from the first base. V and J lose 3 bases and 4 bases, and a span of 13 bases separates them. The sample's time point label, decoded: progressive disease on ibrutinib. For TCR beta library preparation, around 2 micrograms of genomic DNA were isolated from cryopreserved PBMCs. High-throughput TCR beta sequencing was performed on longitudinal blood samples from CLL patients receiving ibrutinib monotherapy. The patients were enrolled in a single-center, open-label phase 2 trial of ibrutinib monotherapy. On the study overall, not on this receptor specifically: At ibrutinib response clonality went up, during sustained remission it held steady, and at progression it dropped back toward baseline. At baseline, clonality was higher than in age-matched healthy donors and showed a strong correlation with circulating CD8+ T-cell counts. Sampling times were not matched between sustained-remission and progressing patients, and lymph node repertoires were not studied. Public clonotypes were rare and either shrank or stayed stable during treatment, and the rise in clonality at ibrutinib response reflected expansion of private clonotypes.

Note on this clone: Its antigen is not yet known. Per-nucleotide qualities are absent, and no much larger clonotype sits a single base away.

This receptor was taken from a human donor with chronic lymphocytic leukemia. The source was PBMCs, collected at disease progression, from a patient treated with ibrutinib. The rearranged segments are TRBV18 and TRBJ2-7; possibly the D gene is TRBD2, per 5 matching bases. The nucleotides are TGTGCCAGCTCACCGACTGATACGGGGTACGAGCAGTACTTC. Its translation reads: CASSPTDTGYEQYF. Reference TRBV18 and TRBJ2-7 genes cover what lies past the CDR3, so the full variable domain is NAGVMQNPRHLVRRRGQEARLRCSPMKGHSHVYWYRQLPEEGLKFMVYLQKENIIDESGMPKERFSAEFPKEGPSILRIQQVVRGDSAAYFCASSPTDTGYEQYFGPGTRLTVT.